Described below is a single TCR beta chain sequence and its context. Its antigen remains unidentified. This record belongs to a study of response to subunit inactivated influenza vaccine. Germline V gene lookup returns CDR1 KGHDR and CDR2 SFDVKD. Trimming left V 3 bases short and J 0 bases short, with 11 bases between. The CDR3 has 16 amino acids. General study points: New T cells are recruited in small numbers by each seasonal influenza vaccination, according to the authors' suggestion.

TCRdb fed the RT-PCR reads into MiXCR, producing one record per CDR3 protein. The table records 610,000 or so distinct CDR3 sequences, 14% of them present only once. The source was PBMCs from blood, collected 11 to 12 days after vaccination. This rearrangement joins TRBV24-1 to TRBJ2-1; D gene uncertain. The clonotype comes from a middle-aged man who received an inactivated influenza vaccine. CDR3 DNA sequence: TGTGCCACCAGTGATCCCGGGCGAGGCTCCTACAATGAGCAGTTCTTC. This encodes CATSDPGRGSYNEQFF.